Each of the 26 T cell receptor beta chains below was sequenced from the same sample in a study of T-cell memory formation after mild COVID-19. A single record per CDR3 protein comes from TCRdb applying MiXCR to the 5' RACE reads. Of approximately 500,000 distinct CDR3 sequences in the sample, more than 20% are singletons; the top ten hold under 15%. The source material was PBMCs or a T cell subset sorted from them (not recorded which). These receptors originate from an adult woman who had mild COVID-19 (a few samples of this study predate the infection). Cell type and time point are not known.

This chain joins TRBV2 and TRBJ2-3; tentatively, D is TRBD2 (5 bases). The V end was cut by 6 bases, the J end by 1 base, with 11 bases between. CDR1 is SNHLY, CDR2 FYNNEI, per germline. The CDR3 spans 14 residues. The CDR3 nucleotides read TGTGCCAGCAGCACCGGGATTCGCACAGATACGCAGTATTTT. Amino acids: CASSTGIRTDTQYF. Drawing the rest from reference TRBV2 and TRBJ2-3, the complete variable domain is EPEVTQTPSHQVTQMGQEVILRCVPISNHLYFYWYRQILGQKVEFLVSFYNNEISEKSEIFDDQFSVERPDGSNFTLKIRSTKLEDSAMYFCASSTGIRTDTQYFGPGTRLTVL.

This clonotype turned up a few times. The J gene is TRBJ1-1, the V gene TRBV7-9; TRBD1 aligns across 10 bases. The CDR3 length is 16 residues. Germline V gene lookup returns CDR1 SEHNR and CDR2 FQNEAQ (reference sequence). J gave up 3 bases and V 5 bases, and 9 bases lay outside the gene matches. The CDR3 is CASSPGQGGADTEAFF. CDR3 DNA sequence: TGTGCCAGCAGCCCCGGACAGGGGGGGGCGGACACTGAAGCTTTCTTT.

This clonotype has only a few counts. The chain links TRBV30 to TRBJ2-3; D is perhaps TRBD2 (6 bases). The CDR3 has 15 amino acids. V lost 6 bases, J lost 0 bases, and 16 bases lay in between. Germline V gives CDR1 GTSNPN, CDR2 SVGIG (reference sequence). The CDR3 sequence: CACEGRGTSTDTQYF. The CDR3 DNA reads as TGTGCCTGTGAGGGACGGGGGACCAGCACAGATACGCAGTATTTT.

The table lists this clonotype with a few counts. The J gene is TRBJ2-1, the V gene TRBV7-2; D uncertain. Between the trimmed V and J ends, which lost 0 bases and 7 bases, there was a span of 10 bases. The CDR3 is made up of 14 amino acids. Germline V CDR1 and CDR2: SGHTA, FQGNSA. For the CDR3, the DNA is TGTGCCAGCAGCTTAGCAGGTTTCGTGAATGAGCAGTTCTTC. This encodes CASSLAGFVNEQFF.

The CDR3 region is CATRPPTSGRGGIQYF. The CDR3 DNA reads TGTGCCACCAGGCCCCCAACTAGCGGGAGGGGTGGCATTCAGTACTTC. The chain joins TRBV19 to TRBJ2-4; 13 bases map to TRBD2. Germline trimming cut 10 bases from V and 9 bases from J; bases unmatched to any gene: 15. CDR1 LNHDA and CDR2 SQIVND come from the germline V gene (reference sequence). The CDR3 consists of 16 residues.

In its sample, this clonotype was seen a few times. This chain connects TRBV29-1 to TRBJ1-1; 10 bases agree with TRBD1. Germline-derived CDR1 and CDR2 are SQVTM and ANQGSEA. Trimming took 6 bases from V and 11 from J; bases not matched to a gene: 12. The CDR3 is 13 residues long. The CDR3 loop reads CSVGGQGDFRAFF. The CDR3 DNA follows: TGCAGCGTGGGAGGACAGGGGGATTTTCGGGCTTTCTTT. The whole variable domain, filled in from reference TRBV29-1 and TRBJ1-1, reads SAVISQKPSRDICQRGTSLTIQCQVDSQVTMMFWYRQQPGQSLTLIATANQGSEATYESGFVIDKFPISRPNLTFSTLTVSNMSPEDSSIYLCSVGGQGDFRAFFGQGTRLTVV.

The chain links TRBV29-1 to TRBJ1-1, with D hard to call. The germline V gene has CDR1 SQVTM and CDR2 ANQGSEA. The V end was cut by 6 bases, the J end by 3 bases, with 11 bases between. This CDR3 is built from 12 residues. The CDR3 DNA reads TGCAGCGTCCAGATCGGGTACACTGAAGCTTTCTTT. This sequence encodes CSVQIGYTEAFF. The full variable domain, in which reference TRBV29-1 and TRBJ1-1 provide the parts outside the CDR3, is SAVISQKPSRDICQRGTSLTIQCQVDSQVTMMFWYRQQPGQSLTLIATANQGSEATYESGFVIDKFPISRPNLTFSTLTVSNMSPEDSSIYLCSVQIGYTEAFFGQGTRLTVV.

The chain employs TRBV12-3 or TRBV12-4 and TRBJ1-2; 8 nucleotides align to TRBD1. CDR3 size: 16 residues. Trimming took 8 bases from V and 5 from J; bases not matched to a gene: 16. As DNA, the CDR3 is TGTGCCAGCGGAAATTTCCGGGACAGGCAACTATATGGCTACACCTTC. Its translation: CASGNFRDRQLYGYTF.

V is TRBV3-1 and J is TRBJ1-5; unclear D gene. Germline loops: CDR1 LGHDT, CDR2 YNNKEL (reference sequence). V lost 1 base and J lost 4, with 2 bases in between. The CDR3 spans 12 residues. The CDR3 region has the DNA TGTGCCAGCAGCCAAGTAAATCAGCCCCAGCATTTT. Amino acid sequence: CASSQVNQPQHF.

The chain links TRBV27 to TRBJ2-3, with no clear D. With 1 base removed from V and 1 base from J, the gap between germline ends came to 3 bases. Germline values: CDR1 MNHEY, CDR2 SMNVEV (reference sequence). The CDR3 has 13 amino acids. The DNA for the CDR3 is TGTGCCAGCAGTTTATACCGCACAGATACGCAGTATTTT. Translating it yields CASSLYRTDTQYF.

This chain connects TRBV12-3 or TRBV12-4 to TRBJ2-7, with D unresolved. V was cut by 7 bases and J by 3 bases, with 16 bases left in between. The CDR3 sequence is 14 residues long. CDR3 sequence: CASTLQKDGYEQYF. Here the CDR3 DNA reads TGTGCCAGCACCCTTCAAAAAGATGGCTACGAGCAGTACTTC.

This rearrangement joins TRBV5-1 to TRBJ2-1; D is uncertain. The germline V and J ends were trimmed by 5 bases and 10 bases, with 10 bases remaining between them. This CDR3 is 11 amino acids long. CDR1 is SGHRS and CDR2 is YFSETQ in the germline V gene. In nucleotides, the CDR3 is TGCGCCAGCAGAGTCGGCAGAGAGCAGTTCTTC. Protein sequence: CASRVGREQFF.

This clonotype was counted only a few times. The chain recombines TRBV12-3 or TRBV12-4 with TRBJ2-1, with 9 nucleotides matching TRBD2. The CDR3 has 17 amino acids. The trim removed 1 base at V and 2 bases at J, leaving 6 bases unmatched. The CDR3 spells CASSLGLGLAPYNEQFF. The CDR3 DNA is TGTGCCAGCAGTTTAGGGCTGGGACTAGCCCCCTACAATGAGCAGTTCTTC.

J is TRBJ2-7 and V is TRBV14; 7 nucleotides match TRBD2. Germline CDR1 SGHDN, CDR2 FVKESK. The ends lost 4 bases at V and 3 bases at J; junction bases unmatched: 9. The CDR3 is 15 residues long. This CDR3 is CASSPWSAGIYEQYF. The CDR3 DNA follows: TGTGCCAGCAGCCCTTGGTCAGCGGGGATCTACGAGCAGTACTTC.

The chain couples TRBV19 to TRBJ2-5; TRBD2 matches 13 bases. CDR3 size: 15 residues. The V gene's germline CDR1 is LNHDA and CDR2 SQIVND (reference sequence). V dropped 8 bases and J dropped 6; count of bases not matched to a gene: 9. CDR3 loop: CASAPRTSGRQTQYF. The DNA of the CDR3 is TGTGCCAGTGCACCCCGGACTAGCGGGAGACAGACCCAGTACTTC.

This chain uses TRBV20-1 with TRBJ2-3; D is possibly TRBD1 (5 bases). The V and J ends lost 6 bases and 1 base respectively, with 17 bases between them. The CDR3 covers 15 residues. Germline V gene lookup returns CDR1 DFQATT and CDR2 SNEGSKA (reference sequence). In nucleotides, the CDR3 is TGCAGTGCGCCCCTAAGGGGCGGACGCACAGATACGCAGTATTTT. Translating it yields CSAPLRGGRTDTQYF.

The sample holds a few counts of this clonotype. As DNA, the CDR3 is TGTGCCAGCAGCTTGGGACAGGGGGCGCCGCCTAACTATGGCTACACCTTC. This encodes CASSLGQGAPPNYGYTF. The J gene is TRBJ1-2, the V gene TRBV6-6; 12 bases match TRBD1. The V and J ends lost 6 bases and 0 bases, in that order; junction bases with no gene match: 8. Germline V gene data show CDR1 as MNHNY and CDR2 as SVGAGI (reference sequence). CDR3 length: 17 amino acids.

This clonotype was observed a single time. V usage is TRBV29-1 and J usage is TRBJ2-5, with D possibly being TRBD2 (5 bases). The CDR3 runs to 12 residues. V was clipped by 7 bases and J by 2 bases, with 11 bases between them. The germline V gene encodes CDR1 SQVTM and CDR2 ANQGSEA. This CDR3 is CSARVGQETQYF. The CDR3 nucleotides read TGCAGCGCGAGGGTCGGACAAGAGACCCAGTACTTC.

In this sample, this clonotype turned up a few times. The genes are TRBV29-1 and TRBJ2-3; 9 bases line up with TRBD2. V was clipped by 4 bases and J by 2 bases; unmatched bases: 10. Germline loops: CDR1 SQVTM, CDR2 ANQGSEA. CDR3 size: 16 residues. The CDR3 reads CSVVGPLAGDTDTQYF. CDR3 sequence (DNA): TGCAGCGTTGTTGGCCCCTTAGCGGGGGACACAGATACGCAGTATTTT.

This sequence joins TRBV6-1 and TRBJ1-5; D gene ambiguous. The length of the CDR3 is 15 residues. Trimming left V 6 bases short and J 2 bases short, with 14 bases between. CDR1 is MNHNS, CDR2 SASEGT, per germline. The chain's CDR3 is CASSATWVGNQPQHF. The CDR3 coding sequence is TGTGCCAGCAGCGCGACATGGGTCGGCAATCAGCCCCAGCATTTT.

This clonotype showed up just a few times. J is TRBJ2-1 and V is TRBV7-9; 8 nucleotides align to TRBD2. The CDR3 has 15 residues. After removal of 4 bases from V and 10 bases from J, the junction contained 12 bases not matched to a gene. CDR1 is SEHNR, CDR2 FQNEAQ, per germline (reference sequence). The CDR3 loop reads CASSSQRGPRGEQFF. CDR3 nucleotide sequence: TGTGCCAGCAGCTCCCAGCGGGGGCCCCGGGGCGAGCAGTTCTTC. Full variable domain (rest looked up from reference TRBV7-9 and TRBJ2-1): DTGVSQNPRHKITKRGQNVTFRCDPISEHNRLYWYRQTLGQGPEFLTYFQNEAQLEKSRLLSDRFSAERPKGSFSTLEIQRTEQGDSAMYLCASSSQRGPRGEQFFGPGTRLTVL.

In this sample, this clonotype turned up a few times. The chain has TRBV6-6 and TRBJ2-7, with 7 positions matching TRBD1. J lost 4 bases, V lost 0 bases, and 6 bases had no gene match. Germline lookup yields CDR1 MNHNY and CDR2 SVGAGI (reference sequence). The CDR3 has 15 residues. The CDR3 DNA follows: TGTGCCAGCAGTTACTCGGAGACAGGGCCTTACGAGCAGTACTTC. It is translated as CASSYSETGPYEQYF.

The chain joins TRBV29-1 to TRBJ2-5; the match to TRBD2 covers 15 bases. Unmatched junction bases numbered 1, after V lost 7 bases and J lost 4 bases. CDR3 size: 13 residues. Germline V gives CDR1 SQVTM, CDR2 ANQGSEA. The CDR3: CSGTSGRGETQYF. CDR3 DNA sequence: TGCAGCGGGACTAGCGGGAGGGGAGAGACCCAGTACTTC.

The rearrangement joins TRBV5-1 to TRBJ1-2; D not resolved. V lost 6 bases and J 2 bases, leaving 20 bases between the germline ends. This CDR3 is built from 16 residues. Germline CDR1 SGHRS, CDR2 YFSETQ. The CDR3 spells CASTLTPEGGNYGYTF. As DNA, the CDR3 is TGCGCCAGCACTCTAACCCCTGAGGGAGGAAACTATGGCTACACCTTC.

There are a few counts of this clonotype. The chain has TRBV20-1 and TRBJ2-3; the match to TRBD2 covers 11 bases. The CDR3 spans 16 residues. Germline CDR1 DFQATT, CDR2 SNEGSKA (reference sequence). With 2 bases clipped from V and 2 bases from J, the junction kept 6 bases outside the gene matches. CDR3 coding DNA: TGCAGTGCTAGAACAACTAGCGGGGGTTTCACAGATACGCAGTATTTT. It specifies CSARTTSGGFTDTQYF.

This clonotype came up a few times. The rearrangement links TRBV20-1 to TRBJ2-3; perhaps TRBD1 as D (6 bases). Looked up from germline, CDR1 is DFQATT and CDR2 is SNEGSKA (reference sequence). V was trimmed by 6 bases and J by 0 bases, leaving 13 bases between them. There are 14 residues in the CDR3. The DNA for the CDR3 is TGCAGTGCCAGGGGACGTATTAGCACAGATACGCAGTATTTT. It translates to CSARGRISTDTQYF.